Following are 13 T cell receptor beta chains from one sample sequenced in a study of blood T cell repertoires in COVID-19 (TCRdb year 2020). Library method: the immunoSEQ multiplex PCR assay. Sourced from immuneACCESS, this table was stored by TCRdb with only in-frame sequences that have V and J called. A share of the clones is absent; for the studies checked, an unresolved V gene accounts for under half, and the remainder has no known explanation. The sample table lists about 74,000 clones, around 78% of them with a count of one. The ten largest clones represent 15% to 18% of the sample. Input material: peripheral blood. These receptor sequences come from a human donor in a cohort sampled during active COVID-19.

This sequence joins TRBV2 and TRBJ2-3; 11 bases map to TRBD1. Germline assignment: CDR1 SNHLY and CDR2 FYNNEI. V was clipped by 8 bases and J by 5 bases; unmatched bases: 3. The CDR3 is 13 residues long. This chain's CDR3 is CASGQGARDTQYF. In DNA form, the CDR3 reads TGTGCCAGCGGACAGGGGGCGAGAGATACGCAGTATTTT.

J is TRBJ1-1 and V is TRBV7-9; D call uncertain. Deletions cut 3 bases from V and 5 bases from J, with 13 bases between. Germline CDR1 SEHNR, CDR2 FQNEAQ (reference sequence). This CDR3 contains 14 residues. The CDR3 reads CASSLKPPGTEAFF. The DNA of the CDR3 is TGTGCCAGCAGCTTGAAACCCCCGGGGACTGAAGCTTTCTTT.

This chain uses TRBV5-1 with TRBJ2-7; D may be TRBD2 (7 bases). This CDR3 spans 15 amino acids. CDR1 SGHRS and CDR2 YFSETQ come from the germline V gene. The germline V and J ends were trimmed by 3 bases and 6 bases, with 19 bases remaining between them. The CDR3 here is CASSWGGGRAIEQYF. The CDR3 DNA is TGCGCCAGCAGCTGGGGGGGCGGGAGAGCAATCGAGCAGTACTTC.

This clone has just a few counts. The chain has TRBV2 and TRBJ1-3; D gene ambiguous. V dropped 5 bases and J dropped 4 bases, with 6 bases sitting between them. This CDR3 is built from 12 residues. Per the germline V gene, CDR1 is SNHLY and CDR2 is FYNNEI. The CDR3 is CASSSAGNTIYF. The CDR3 DNA reads as TGTGCCAGCAGTAGCGCCGGAAACACCATATATTTT. The complete variable domain, with remaining parts taken from reference TRBV2 and TRBJ1-3, reads EPEVTQTPSHQVTQMGQEVILRCVPISNHLYFYWYRQILGQKVEFLVSFYNNEISEKSEIFDDQFSVERPDGSNFTLKIRSTKLEDSAMYFCASSSAGNTIYFGEGSWLTVV.

The chain is built from TRBV7-8 and TRBJ1-4; D may be TRBD1 (6 bases). This CDR3 contains 14 residues. V was trimmed by 9 bases and J by 8 bases, leaving 19 bases between them. CDR1 and CDR2 (germline): SGHVS, FQNEAQ. CDR3 sequence reads: CARPLIWGHEKLFF. The CDR3 bases are TGTGCCAGGCCTTTAATCTGGGGGCACGAAAAACTGTTTTTT.

The chain uses TRBV28 and TRBJ2-7, with 7 bases identical to TRBD2. CDR1 is MDHEN and CDR2 is SYDVKM in the germline V gene. V dropped 2 bases and J dropped 5; count of bases not matched to a gene: 6. This CDR3 is 14 amino acids long. CDR3 sequence reads: CASSLSGITDEQYF. CDR3 nucleotides: TGTGCCAGCAGTTTAAGCGGGATAACGGACGAGCAGTACTTC.

The chain couples TRBV19 to TRBJ1-1, with D possibly matching TRBD1 (6 bases). From germline, CDR1 is LNHDA and CDR2 SQIVND (reference sequence). The V and J ends lost 5 bases and 4 bases respectively, with 17 bases between them. The CDR3 loop spans 15 amino acids. The CDR3 sequence is CASSSQTGGGTEAFF. The CDR3 DNA follows: TGTGCCAGTAGTTCCCAGACAGGCGGCGGCACTGAAGCTTTCTTT.

This clone has a single count. V gene TRBV9 combines with J gene TRBJ2-2, with 12 bases that match TRBD2. The junction had 3 bases not matched to a gene; V was cut back by 3 bases and J by 3 bases. The length of the CDR3 is 16 residues. The germline V gene has CDR1 SGDLS and CDR2 YYNGEE. The CDR3 DNA follows: TGTGCCAGCAGCGACCTAGCGGGAGGGGACACCGGGGAGCTGTTTTTT. Protein sequence: CASSDLAGGDTGELFF.

This clone was seen once. V gene TRBV5-1 combines with J gene TRBJ2-7; TRBD1 agrees at 7 bases. V lost 2 bases, J lost 7 bases, and 6 bases stayed unmatched. Germline CDR1 SGHRS, CDR2 YFSETQ. CDR3 length: 13 residues. This chain's CDR3 is CASSLEGAREQYF. In nucleotides, the CDR3 is TGCGCCAGCAGCTTAGAGGGGGCGCGGGAGCAGTACTTC.

The gene calls are TRBV5-6 and TRBJ2-3; TRBD1 matches 10 bases. Trimming cost V 2 bases and J 5 bases; bases outside gene matches: 8. The CDR3 contains 16 residues. Germline CDR1 and CDR2: SGHDT and YYEEEE. The CDR3 loop is CASSFLPTGGVDTQYF. The CDR3 nucleotides are TGTGCCAGCAGCTTCTTGCCGACAGGGGGCGTAGATACGCAGTATTTT. The full variable domain, rest sourced from reference TRBV5-6 and TRBJ2-3, is DAGVTQSPTHLIKTRGQQVTLRCSPKSGHDTVSWYQQALGQGPQFIFQYYEEEERQRGNFPDRFSGHQFPNYSSELNVNALLLGDSALYLCASSFLPTGGVDTQYFGPGTRLTVL.

The rearrangement joins TRBV11-3 to TRBJ2-2; tentative D call: TRBD1 (6 bases). With 3 bases removed from V and 7 bases from J, the gap between germline ends came to 9 bases. The CDR3 contains 13 residues. The germline V gene encodes CDR1 SGHNT and CDR2 YENEEA. The CDR3 region is CASSFSGHGELFF. Written as DNA, the CDR3 is TGTGCCAGCAGCTTCTCGGGACACGGGGAGCTGTTTTTT.

The V gene is TRBV5-4, the J gene TRBJ2-3; 7 nucleotides match TRBD2. Germline lookup yields CDR1 SGHNT and CDR2 YYREEE (reference sequence). V gave up 4 bases and J gave up 2 bases; unmatched junction bases: 13. The CDR3 has 17 residues. CDR3 nucleotides: TGTGCCAGCAGCCAAAAGAAGGCGGGAGCGCACACAGATACGCAGTATTTT. This codes for CASSQKKAGAHTDTQYF.

The V call is TRBV5-4, the J call TRBJ2-1; TRBD2 agrees at 10 bases. The V segment lost 3 bases and the J segment 4 bases; nucleotides outside the gene matches: 13. The V gene's germline CDR1 is SGHNT and CDR2 YYREEE (reference sequence). The CDR3 is made up of 18 amino acids. DNA for the CDR3: TGTGCCAGCAGCTCAGGACTAGCGGCAGGCGGTAGGTACAATGAGCAGTTCTTC. Amino acids: CASSSGLAAGGRYNEQFF.